The present TCR beta chain was sequenced within a study of cytomegalovirus exposure and HLA in healthy donors. With 4 bases clipped from V and 4 bases from J, the junction kept 0 bases outside the gene matches. Germline values: CDR1 MRHNA, CDR2 SNTAGT. CDR3 size: 15 residues. The PCR was carried out with 60 Vbeta primers and 13 Jbeta primers. The table came from immunoSEQ multiplex PCR; TCRdb's copy has only in-frame clones and leaves some out. The profile covers about 59,000 clones, with 70% to 75% appearing a single time and 6.8% taken by the ten largest. This clone is medium-sized within its sample.

The chain carries TRBV6-4 and TRBJ2-3; 15 positions agree with TRBD2. Sequences were obtained from PBMCs. This TCR was recovered from a young man in good health and CMV-seropositive. This CDR3 reads CASSGTSGGADTQYF. CDR3 sequence (DNA): TGTGCCAGCAGTGGGACTAGCGGGGGGGCAGATACGCAGTATTTT.